This TCR beta chain was captured by sequencing in a study of shared clonotypes between healthy human individuals. The method was immunoSEQ multiplex PCR; TCRdb's version includes in-frame clones alone and lacks a portion of them. The repertoire includes 1.5 million to 2.5 million clones, roughly 95% of them detected once, and 1.2% sits in the top ten. Naive CD8 populations comprised CD45RO-negative cells positively selected for CCR7, excluding terminally differentiated effector memory CD45RA+ cells. Donors were healthy HIV-negative adults without recent acute infections or vaccinations. Germline CDR1 is LNHDA and CDR2 is SQIVND (reference sequence). The CDR3 is 14 residues long. The germline V and J ends were trimmed by 3 bases and 0 bases, with 9 bases remaining between them. As to this clone: The antigen is not known. This CDR3 is also generated by other DNA sequences in the sample.

Points from the study as a whole: Tissue TCR repertoires likely differ from these blood-only repertoires.

This chain uses TRBV19 with TRBJ2-7; D call uncertain. Input material: naive CD8+ T cells sorted from blood. The receptor was isolated from a man aged 18 to 30 in good health. The CDR3 DNA follows: TGTGCCAGTAGTATCTCACACAGCTCCTACGAGCAGTACTTC. Protein: CASSISHSSYEQYF.